Listed below are T cell receptor beta chains from one sample, sequenced in a study of beta chain features in type 1 diabetes. Sequenced by immunoSEQ multiplex PCR; TCRdb stores in-frame clones only, minus some. Here the sample spans 150,000 to 170,000 clones, roughly 8.1% being singletons. The sample was central memory CD4+ T cells from blood. The receptor set was obtained from a man in his late teens or twenties in good health. Both conserved end residues are part of each CDR3. Each record gives: V gene, D gene, CDR3 length, clone size, J gene, CDR3 protein, CDR3 DNA. A D gene is named only where the DNA matches it firmly. Part of the rows lack a size; the others show once, few, many or a class for expanded clones.

V: TRBV28; D: -; length: 14; size: few; J: TRBJ1-5; CDR3: CASSLGGFNQPQHF; DNA: TGTGCCAGCAGTTTAGGAGGTTTCAATCAGCCCCAGCATTTT
V: TRBV30; D: TRBD1; length: 12; size: -; J: TRBJ1-2; CDR3: CAWLGTGRGYTF; DNA: TGTGCCTGGCTAGGGACAGGGCGCGGCTACACCTTC
V: TRBV5-4; D: TRBD1; length: 13; size: few; J: TRBJ1-3; CDR3: CASQQGAGNTIYF; DNA: TGTGCCAGCCAACAGGGGGCTGGAAACACCATATATTTT
V: TRBV7-6; D: -; length: 13; size: few; J: TRBJ1-1; CDR3: CASSSGIDTEAFF; DNA: TGTGCCAGCAGCTCCGGGATCGACACTGAAGCTTTCTTT
V: TRBV7-2; D: -; length: 14; size: -; J: TRBJ2-1; CDR3: CASSLRSTDNEQFF; DNA: TGTGCCAGCAGCTTAAGGTCGACAGACAATGAGCAGTTCTTC
V: TRBV28; D: -; length: 15; size: -; J: TRBJ1-5; CDR3: CASSLRQVSNQPQHF; DNA: TGTGCCAGCAGTCTCCGACAGGTTAGCAATCAGCCCCAGCATTTT
V: TRBV29-1; D: TRBD1; length: 13; size: -; J: TRBJ2-7; CDR3: CSGTGGSSYEQYF; DNA: TGCAGTGGAACAGGGGGAAGCTCCTACGAGCAGTACTTC
V: TRBV18; D: -; length: 13; size: -; J: TRBJ2-7; CDR3: CASSPGQSYEQYF; DNA: TGTGCCAGCTCACCAGGGCAGAGCTACGAGCAGTACTTC
V: TRBV5-1; D: TRBD2; length: 16; size: few; J: TRBJ2-3; CDR3: CASSSTLAGNTDTQYF; DNA: TGCGCCAGCAGCTCCACACTAGCGGGGAACACAGATACGCAGTATTTT
V: TRBV19; D: -; length: 14; size: few; J: TRBJ1-6; CDR3: CASSTRPGNSPLHF; DNA: TGTGCCAGTAGTACTCGACCAGGCAATTCACCCCTCCACTTT
V: TRBV30; D: TRBD2; length: 14; size: -; J: TRBJ2-3; CDR3: CAWRRGGSTDTQYF; DNA: TGTGCCTGGAGGCGGGGGGGTAGCACAGATACGCAGTATTTT
V: TRBV5-6; D: -; length: 15; size: many; J: TRBJ1-2; CDR3: CASSLVDRQNYGYTF; DNA: TGTGCCAGCAGCTTGGTTGACAGACAGAACTATGGCTACACCTTC
V: TRBV7-2; D: -; length: 12; size: few; J: TRBJ2-2; CDR3: CASSFGTGELFF; DNA: TGTGCCAGCAGCTTCGGCACCGGGGAGCTGTTTTTT
V: TRBV29-1; D: -; length: 10; size: -; J: TRBJ2-1; CDR3: CSVGGTEQFF; DNA: TGCAGCGTTGGTGGGACAGAGCAGTTCTTC
V: TRBV30; D: TRBD1; length: 14; size: -; J: TRBJ2-7; CDR3: CAWTKTTGGYEQYF; DNA: TGTGCCTGGACGAAGACTACAGGGGGCTACGAGCAGTACTTC
V: TRBV7-3; D: -; length: 14; size: few; J: TRBJ2-2; CDR3: CASSLTQGTGELFF; DNA: TGTGCCAGCAGCTTAACACAGGGCACCGGGGAGCTGTTTTTT
V: TRBV27; D: -; length: 15; size: few; J: TRBJ1-5; CDR3: CASSAAGRGNQPQHF; DNA: TGTGCCAGCAGTGCCGCGGGGCGCGGCAATCAGCCCCAGCATTTT
V: TRBV7-2; D: -; length: 16; size: few; J: TRBJ1-3; CDR3: CASSLAPRGTGNTIYF; DNA: TGTGCCAGCAGCTTGGCCCCCAGGGGAACTGGAAACACCATATATTTT
V: TRBV28; D: TRBD1; length: 17; size: few; J: TRBJ2-6; CDR3: CASSNRDSFSGANVLTF; DNA: TGTGCCAGCAGTAACCGGGACAGCTTCTCTGGGGCCAACGTCCTGACTTTC
V: TRBV4-2; D: TRBD2; length: 17; size: -; J: TRBJ2-1; CDR3: CASSLKRTSGGYNEQFF; DNA: TGTGCCAGCAGCCTAAAGAGGACTAGCGGGGGCTACAATGAGCAGTTCTTC
V: TRBV29-1; D: TRBD1; length: 13; size: many; J: TRBJ1-1; CDR3: CSVSGQGGTEAFF; DNA: TGCAGCGTTTCTGGACAGGGAGGGACTGAAGCTTTCTTT
V: TRBV4-3; D: TRBD1; length: 17; size: few; J: TRBJ2-2; CDR3: CASSQDGGRGQAGELFF; DNA: TGCGCCAGCAGCCAAGATGGAGGCAGGGGGCAGGCCGGGGAGCTGTTTTTT
V: TRBV18; D: -; length: 16; size: -; J: TRBJ2-7; CDR3: CASSPNDPSLSDEQYF; DNA: TGTGCCAGCTCACCAAACGACCCTAGTTTGTCCGACGAGCAGTACTTC
V: TRBV7-2; D: TRBD1; length: 12; size: few; J: TRBJ2-7; CDR3: CASGQGAYEQYF; DNA: TGTGCCTCCGGCCAGGGGGCCTACGAGCAGTACTTC
V: TRBV6-6; D: TRBD2; length: 15; size: -; J: TRBJ2-3; CDR3: CASSYGGTTGDTQYF; DNA: TGTGCCAGCAGTTACGGCGGGACTACAGGAGATACGCAGTATTTT
V: TRBV5-4; D: TRBD2; length: 15; size: few; J: TRBJ2-3; CDR3: CASSFGGGDVDTQYF; DNA: TGTGCCAGCAGCTTTGGCGGGGGGGACGTGGATACGCAGTATTTT
V: TRBV6-5; D: -; length: 14; size: many; J: TRBJ1-5; CDR3: CASSPDWGRQPQHF; DNA: TGTGCCAGCAGCCCGGACTGGGGAAGGCAGCCCCAGCATTTT
V: TRBV7-3; D: -; length: 13; size: -; J: TRBJ1-2; CDR3: CASSRSATGYYTF; DNA: TGTGCCAGCAGCCGGAGTGCGACAGGCTACTACACCTTC
V: TRBV6-5; D: TRBD2; length: 15; size: few; J: TRBJ2-7; CDR3: CASRRTAGGPYEQYF; DNA: TGTGCCAGCAGGCGAACGGCGGGAGGGCCCTACGAGCAGTACTTC
V: TRBV14; D: TRBD1; length: 15; size: many; J: TRBJ1-1; CDR3: CASSQGRGRHTEAFF; DNA: TGTGCCAGCAGCCAAGGCAGGGGGCGACACACTGAAGCTTTCTTT
V: TRBV7-3; D: -; length: 16; size: few; J: TRBJ2-4; CDR3: CASSLGSAGLVDIQYF; DNA: TGTGCCAGCAGCTTAGGTTCGGCAGGGTTGGTGGACATTCAGTACTTC
V: TRBV11-2; D: TRBD1; length: 17; size: -; J: TRBJ2-7; CDR3: CASRLVKAGGPSYEQYF; DNA: TGTGCCAGCAGACTCGTAAAGGCAGGGGGCCCCTCCTACGAGCAGTACTTC
V: TRBV30; D: -; length: 12; size: few; J: TRBJ1-2; CDR3: CAWMSTNYGYTF; DNA: TGTGCCTGGATGTCCACAAACTATGGCTACACCTTC
V: TRBV5-6; D: TRBD2; length: 15; size: few; J: TRBJ2-5; CDR3: CASSPSGGAYETQYF; DNA: TGTGCCAGCAGTCCTAGCGGGGGGGCCTACGAGACCCAGTACTTC
V: TRBV30; D: -; length: 15; size: few; J: TRBJ2-3; CDR3: CAWSNPTRGTDTQYF; DNA: TGTGCCTGGAGTAACCCGACTAGAGGAACAGATACGCAGTATTTT
V: TRBV28; D: -; length: 15; size: -; J: TRBJ2-6; CDR3: CASSLRGLGANVLTF; DNA: TGTGCCAGCAGTTTGCGGGGTCTGGGGGCCAACGTCCTGACTTTC
V: TRBV11-1; D: TRBD1; length: 16; size: -; J: TRBJ1-2; CDR3: CASSPTGQGPNYGYTF; DNA: TGTGCCAGCAGCCCGACCGGACAGGGCCCTAACTATGGCTACACCTTC
V: TRBV20-1; D: -; length: 10; size: -; J: TRBJ2-5; CDR3: CSATTETQYF; DNA: TGCAGTGCTACTACAGAGACCCAGTACTTC
V: TRBV4-3; D: TRBD1; length: 15; size: many; J: TRBJ2-7; CDR3: CASSQYWTGGYEQYF; DNA: TGCGCCAGCAGCCAATACTGGACAGGGGGGTACGAGCAGTACTTC
V: TRBV6-1; D: TRBD2; length: 15; size: many; J: TRBJ2-1; CDR3: CASSESGIAYNEQFF; DNA: TGTGCCAGCAGTGAAAGCGGGATTGCCTACAATGAGCAGTTCTTC
V: TRBV18; D: TRBD2; length: 16; size: few; J: TRBJ2-1; CDR3: CASSPPSSGRKNEQFF; DNA: TGTGCCAGCTCACCACCCTCTAGCGGGAGGAAGAATGAGCAGTTCTTC
V: TRBV7-2; D: -; length: 15; size: many; J: TRBJ1-5; CDR3: CASSLIRGFNQPQHF; DNA: TGTGCCAGCAGCTTAATCCGGGGGTTCAATCAGCCCCAGCATTTT
V: TRBV10-3; D: -; length: 11; size: -; J: TRBJ2-1; CDR3: CAISESSEQFF; DNA: TGTGCCATCAGTGAGTCGAGTGAGCAGTTCTTC